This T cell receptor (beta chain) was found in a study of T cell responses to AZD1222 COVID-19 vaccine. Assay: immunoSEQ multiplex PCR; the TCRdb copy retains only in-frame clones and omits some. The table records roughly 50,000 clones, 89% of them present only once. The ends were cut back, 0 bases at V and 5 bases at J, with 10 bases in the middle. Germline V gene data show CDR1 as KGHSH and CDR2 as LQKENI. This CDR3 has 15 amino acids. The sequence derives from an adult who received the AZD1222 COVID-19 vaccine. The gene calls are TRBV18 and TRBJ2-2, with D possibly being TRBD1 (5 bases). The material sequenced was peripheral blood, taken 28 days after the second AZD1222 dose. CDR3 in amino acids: CASSPPQGRTGELFF. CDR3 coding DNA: TGTGCCAGCTCACCACCGCAGGGTCGTACCGGGGAGCTGTTTTTT.